This T cell receptor (beta chain) was observed in a study of T cells in Graves' hyperthyroidism and ophthalmopathy. The study, taken as a whole, reports: Expanded thyroid clonotypes (above 0.001) were mostly also found in blood.

The PBMCs studied were ones that came from 9 to 10 ml fresh peripheral blood. CDR3 length: 13 residues. V lost 4 bases to trimming and J lost 6 bases, with 16 bases between them. The V gene's germline CDR1 is DFQATT and CDR2 SNEGSKA (reference sequence). Template material for amplifying TCR beta CDR3 regions consisted of RNA transcripts. The TCR CDR3 was amplified in a first-round RT-PCR using the HTBI primer set. Each CDR3 protein gets one entry after TCRdb re-called the multiplex PCR reads with MiXCR. The repertoire holds about 200,000 distinct CDR3 sequences, 17% seen once, with 40% to 65% in the top ten. This clonotype was seen at least ten times. The antigen is unknown.

The sample comprised blood. V usage is TRBV20-1 and J usage is TRBJ2-7; possibly TRBD2 for D (5 bases). The receptor was derived from a woman aged 50 to 60 with Graves' hyperthyroidism. DNA of the CDR3: TGCAGTGCTACCCGGGGTAGTAGTGCCGAGCAGTACTTC. It specifies CSATRGSSAEQYF.